These 19 T cell receptor beta chains came from one sample sequenced in a study of T cell repertoires in cytomegalovirus infection. What these receptors recognize is not known. TCRdb re-derived calls from the reads in MiXCR, one entry per CDR3 protein. The table records approximately 990,000 distinct CDR3 sequences, less than 40% of them present only once. Sequencing was performed on cultured CD8+ T cells from PBMCs, taken from culture after CMV antigen stimulation. These receptors were taken from a human donor in good health (CMV status not recorded). Some clones in this sample may be carry-over from other donors' samples.

This clonotype was seen only a few times. This chain joins TRBV6-2 or TRBV6-3 and TRBJ2-7; 8 bases map to TRBD1. Germline assignment: CDR1 MNHEY and CDR2 SVGEGT. The CDR3 is 16 amino acids. With V trimmed by 0 bases and J by 5 bases, 9 bases remained unmatched. In nucleotides, the CDR3 is TGTGCCAGCAGTTACTCGAAGACCAGGGGGCATCACGAGCAGTACGTC. Protein product: CASSYSKTRGHHEQYV.

This chain uses TRBV6-2 or TRBV6-3 with TRBJ2-7; 8 bases match TRBD1. V lost 4 bases and J lost 6; bases outside the gene matches: 11. There are 15 residues in the CDR3. CDR1 and CDR2 from the germline V gene are MNHEY and SVGEGT. The CDR3 sequence is CASSSTGAPPPEQYV. CDR3 nucleotides: TGTGCCAGCAGTTCGACAGGGGCCCCCCCCCCCGAGCAGTACGTC.

There are many counts of this clonotype. The chain links TRBV6-1 to TRBJ1-1; no clear D gene. V was shortened by 4 bases and J by 1 base, with 19 bases between the two germline ends. The CDR3 is 17 amino acids. Germline loops: CDR1 MNHNS, CDR2 SASEGT. DNA of the CDR3: TGTGCCAGCAGTGTACTGGACGTCGGGGAACGGAACACTGAAGCTTTCTTT. Translated: CASSVLDVGERNTEAFF.

This clonotype was picked up a small number of times. The chain carries TRBV7-2 and TRBJ1-2; perhaps TRBD1 as D (5 bases). Trimming cost V 0 bases and J 3 bases, with 11 bases left between them. The CDR3 covers 15 residues. Germline-derived CDR1 and CDR2 are SGHTA and FQGNSA. The CDR3, as DNA: TGTGCCAGCAGCTTAGCCAGGGCGGGGTACTATGGCTACACCTTC. It yields the protein CASSLARAGYYGYTF.

V gene TRBV12-3 or TRBV12-4 combines with J gene TRBJ2-7; D gene uncertain. V was cut by 5 bases and J by 3 bases, with 8 bases left in between. This CDR3 is 12 amino acids long. CDR3: CASSLYNYEQYF. DNA of the CDR3: TGTGCCAGCAGTCTATACAACTACGAGCAGTACTTC.

This rearrangement joins TRBV7-6 to TRBJ2-3; TRBD1 is a possible D gene (6 bases). Germline V CDR1 and CDR2: SGHVS, FNYEAQ. CDR3 size: 18 residues. V lost 3 bases and J 3 bases, leaving 22 bases between the germline ends. In nucleotides, the CDR3 is TGTGCCAGCAGCTTGGGGGACACTCCTTTCCCTAGGACAGATACGCAGTATTTT. This sequence encodes CASSLGDTPFPRTDTQYF.

In this sample, this clonotype turned up many times. This chain links TRBV7-6 with TRBJ2-3; 11 bases are shared with TRBD1. This CDR3 contains 15 residues. The V and J ends lost 4 bases and 6 bases, in that order; junction bases with no gene match: 6. Germline lookup yields CDR1 SGHVS and CDR2 FNYEAQ. The CDR3 nucleotides read TGTGCCAGCAGCTCCCGGACAGGGGGCAGGGATACGCAGTATTTT. Its translation: CASSSRTGGRDTQYF.

As for this clonotype: A much larger clone differs from this one at a single base, so this may be a read error. This chain joins TRBV4-1 and TRBJ1-2, with D unresolved. Germline V gives CDR1 MGHRA, CDR2 YSYEKL. This CDR3 is built from 15 residues. DNA for the CDR3: TGCGCCGGCAGCCAAACTCACTCAGCCCCGGGGAGCTACACCTTC. Encoded protein: CAGSQTHSAPGSYTF.

At least ten counts were recorded for this clonotype. The chain couples TRBV2 to TRBJ2-5; D is undetermined. Germline-derived CDR1 and CDR2 are SNHLY and FYNNEI. V shed 9 bases and J shed 4 bases, with 6 bases lying between them. The CDR3 totals 10 residues. The DNA for the CDR3 is TGTGCCAGTATGGGAGAGACCCAGTACTTC. This gives the protein CASMGETQYF. Supplemented by reference TRBV2 and TRBJ2-5, the full variable domain reads EPEVTQTPSHQVTQMGQEVILRCVPISNHLYFYWYRQILGQKVEFLVSFYNNEISEKSEIFDDQFSVERPDGSNFTLKIRSTKLEDSAMYFCASMGETQYFGPGTRLLVL.

The gene calls are TRBV20-1 and TRBJ2-1, with a tentative D call TRBD1 (7 bases). Germline V gives CDR1 DFQATT, CDR2 SNEGSKA (reference sequence). V was shortened by 8 bases and J by 2 bases, with 22 bases between the two germline ends. This CDR3 region has 16 residues. CDR3 DNA: TGCAGTCCGGAGGGGTTTGTAGGGGGCACCTACAATGAGCAGTTCTTC. Amino acids: CSPEGFVGGTYNEQFF.

This clonotype was found a few times. J is TRBJ1-1 and V is TRBV6-1; the match to TRBD1 covers 8 bases. Per the germline V gene, CDR1 is MNHNS and CDR2 is SASEGT. The junction had 7 bases not matched to a gene; V was cut back by 6 bases and J by 1 base. The CDR3 spans 15 residues. The CDR3 DNA follows: TGTGCCAGCAGGCCCCAGACAGGGGCGAACACTGAAGCTTTCTTT. Its translation is CASRPQTGANTEAFF.

This clonotype has more than one count but fewer than ten. This chain uses TRBV28 with TRBJ2-1; tentative D call: TRBD2 (6 bases). Germline V gives CDR1 MDHEN, CDR2 SYDVKM. The germline V and J ends were trimmed by 2 bases and 8 bases, with 10 bases remaining between them. This CDR3 contains 13 residues. The DNA for the CDR3 is TGTGCCAGCAGTTTAGGGACTTTCCATGAGCAGTTCTTC. This translates into CASSLGTFHEQFF.

The chain employs TRBV11-2 and TRBJ2-3; the match to TRBD1 covers 11 bases. Germline CDR1 reads SGHAT; CDR2 reads FQNNGV. CDR3 length equals 18 residues. V lost 0 bases and J lost 2; bases outside the gene matches: 7. CDR3 amino acids: CASSLDTWGQGVTDTQYF. CDR3 bases: TGTGCCAGCAGCTTAGATACGTGGGGACAGGGGGTCACAGATACGCAGTATTTT.

This clonotype was seen a handful of times. The chain has TRBV4-1 and TRBJ2-2, with 12 bases aligning to TRBD2. The V segment lost 6 bases and the J segment 7 bases; nucleotides outside the gene matches: 6. The length of the CDR3 is 15 residues. Germline CDR1 and CDR2: MGHRA and YSYEKL. CDR3 protein: CASSLAGGPGGELFF. CDR3 sequence (DNA): TGCGCCAGCAGTCTAGCGGGGGGGCCCGGCGGGGAGCTGTTTTTT.

The gene calls are TRBV10-3 and TRBJ1-2; D is ambiguous. Looked up from germline, CDR1 is ENHRY and CDR2 is SYGVKD. Trimming took 3 bases from V and 5 from J, leaving 7 bases between them. This CDR3 is built from 12 residues. CDR3 region: CAISDNWYGYTF. In DNA form, the CDR3 reads TGTGCCATCAGTGATAACTGGTATGGCTACACCTTC.

This chain joins TRBV6-1 and TRBJ2-6; D call uncertain. Germline V gene lookup returns CDR1 MNHNS and CDR2 SASEGT. CDR3 size: 14 residues. Between the trimmed V and J ends, which lost 8 bases and 2 bases, there was a span of 10 bases. As DNA, the CDR3 is TGTGCCAGCCCCGCCCCCACTGGGGCCAACGTCCTGACTTTC. Protein product: CASPAPTGANVLTF.

In this sample, this clonotype turned up a few times. The rearrangement uses TRBV27 and TRBJ1-1, with no clear D. CDR1 MNHEY and CDR2 SMNVEV come from the germline V gene (reference sequence). Between the trimmed V and J ends, which lost 4 bases and 2 bases, there was a span of 17 bases. The CDR3 is 16 amino acids. CDR3 region: CASSYNPGGTNTEAFF. Written as DNA, the CDR3 is TGTGCCAGCAGTTACAACCCCGGAGGAACTAACACTGAAGCTTTCTTT.

This chain's CDR3 is CASSFRTTHEKLFF. CDR3 DNA sequence: TGTGCCAGCAGTTTCAGGACAACCCATGAAAAACTGTTTTTT. The J gene is TRBJ1-4, the V gene TRBV28, with a weak D call TRBD1 (5 bases). Germline CDR1 reads MDHEN; CDR2 reads SYDVKM. This CDR3 spans 14 amino acids. Trimming removed 3 bases at V and 6 bases at J, with 11 bases between.

This clonotype was counted a few times. The chain uses TRBV6-5 and TRBJ2-2; D remains unclear. Germline V gene sequence: CDR1 MNHEY, CDR2 SVGAGI. V was trimmed by 6 bases and J by 4 bases, leaving 18 bases between them. The CDR3 extends over 16 amino acids. CDR3 sequence: CASRQRWTESTGELFF. In DNA, the CDR3 is TGTGCCAGCAGACAACGGTGGACCGAGAGCACCGGGGAGCTGTTTTTT.